This TCR beta chain came from a study of T cell repertoires in cytomegalovirus infection. Overall study: TCR beta signatures that were public indicated CMV infection and matching HLA type.

Points from the study as a whole: Carriers of CMV and the relevant HLA type were discriminated by public TCR beta frequency.

Trimming took 1 base from V and 1 from J, leaving 10 bases between them. Germline V gene data show CDR1 as MGHRA and CDR2 as YSYEKL. The CDR3 runs to 15 residues. TCRdb reprocessed the reads with MiXCR, giving one entry per CDR3 protein. The sample has roughly 150,000 distinct CDR3 sequences; around 32% are singletons. To note about this clonotype: Its antigen is unidentified.

The clonotype comes from a human donor in good health (CMV status not recorded). Some clones in this sample may be carry-over from other donors' samples. This chain uses TRBV4-1 with TRBJ2-5; D is perhaps TRBD1 (6 bases). The sample was CD8+ T cells from cultured PBMCs, taken from culture after CMV antigen stimulation. The CDR3 DNA reads TGCGCCAGCAGCCAAGGGGACACCTTCCAAGAGACCCAGTACTTC. Translating it yields CASSQGDTFQETQYF.